The 17 T cell receptor beta chains below were found in one sample sequenced in a study of beta chain features in type 1 diabetes. General study results and limits: People with Type 1 diabetes carried modestly yet significantly shorter TCRB CDR3s in all four CD4+ subsets.

What these receptors recognize is not known. Of the isolated RNA, all was reverse transcribed, and so the sequenced material was expressed TCRB transcripts. TCRdb's copy holds only in-frame clones and misses some; the assay was immunoSEQ multiplex PCR. The table lists hundreds of thousands of clones, 13% of them singletons. Material: naive CD4+ T cells from blood. The receptor set was obtained from a man aged 18 to 30 with type 1 diabetes.

Notes on this clone: Other nucleotide sequences in the sample specify the same CDR3. The chain carries TRBV2 and TRBJ1-5, with D possibly being TRBD1 (5 bases). The germline gives CDR1 SNHLY, CDR2 FYNNEI. The CDR3 length is 13 residues. V was shortened by 6 bases and J by 0 bases, with 6 bases between the two germline ends. Here the CDR3 DNA reads TGTGCCAGCAGGGGGGGTAGCAATCAGCCCCAGCATTTT. Protein: CASRGGSNQPQHF.

V gene TRBV15 combines with J gene TRBJ2-1; the D gene is possibly TRBD2 (5 bases). Trimming left V 3 bases short and J 1 base short, with 10 bases between. Per the germline V gene, CDR1 is LNHNV and CDR2 is YYDKDF (reference sequence). The CDR3 contains 15 residues. CDR3 in DNA: TGTGCCACCAGCAGGGACTTGGGATCCTACAATGAGCAGTTCTTC. It yields the protein CATSRDLGSYNEQFF.

V gene TRBV5-1 combines with J gene TRBJ1-2; the D gene is possibly TRBD1 (5 bases). CDR1 and CDR2 (germline): SGHRS, YFSETQ. V gave up 8 bases and J gave up 4 bases, with 12 bases separating them. The CDR3 covers 12 residues. The CDR3 DNA reads TGCGCCAGTCGCAGGGATGTCTATGGCTACACCTTC. It specifies CASRRDVYGYTF.

CDR3 in amino acids: CASSAGGPGTGELFF. CDR3 DNA: TGTGCCAGCAGCGCCGGGGGCCCCGGGACCGGGGAGCTGTTTTTT. This chain uses TRBV9 with TRBJ2-2; D might be TRBD1 or TRBD2, each matching 6 bases. The CDR3 length is 15 residues. Trimming stripped 3 bases from V and 5 bases from J, with 14 bases between. Germline loops: CDR1 SGDLS, CDR2 YYNGEE.

This clone was detected only a few times. J is TRBJ2-4 and V is TRBV6-4; the D is unclear. Per the germline V gene, CDR1 is MRHNA and CDR2 is SNTAGT. V shed 6 bases and J shed 6 bases, with 12 bases lying between them. The CDR3 sequence is 13 residues long. CDR3 protein: CASSRQEGNIQYF. The CDR3 DNA sequence: TGTGCCAGCAGCCGCCAGGAAGGAAACATTCAGTACTTC.

The V and J genes are TRBV4-1 and TRBJ2-7; 9 bases align to TRBD2. Germline V gene data show CDR1 as MGHRA and CDR2 as YSYEKL. This CDR3 has 16 amino acids. Trimming cost V 0 bases and J 5 bases; bases outside gene matches: 8. The CDR3 DNA is TGCGCCAGCAGCCAAGAGAGGACTAGCGTTTCCCACGAGCAGTACTTC. This sequence encodes CASSQERTSVSHEQYF.

This chain joins TRBV4-1 and TRBJ1-4; 8 bases agree with TRBD1. The CDR3 sequence is 16 residues long. The trim removed 2 bases at V and 5 bases at J, leaving 7 bases unmatched. The V gene's germline CDR1 is MGHRA and CDR2 YSYEKL. This CDR3 reads CASSQQPGQENEKLFF. CDR3 in DNA: TGCGCCAGCAGCCAACAGCCGGGACAGGAGAATGAAAAACTGTTTTTT.

This clone was picked up a small number of times. The V and J genes are TRBV6-6 and TRBJ2-5; 8 bases fit TRBD1. The CDR3 is 13 residues long. Losses at the gene ends were 5 bases for V and 5 bases for J; bases not matched to a gene: 4. CDR1 is MNHNY and CDR2 is SVGAGI in the germline V gene (reference sequence). The CDR3 here is CASSPGGLETQYF. CDR3 coding DNA: TGTGCCAGCAGTCCAGGGGGCCTGGAGACCCAGTACTTC.

The V call is TRBV29-1, the J call TRBJ2-3; no clear D. This CDR3 has 12 residues. CDR1 and CDR2 from the germline V gene are SQVTM and ANQGSEA. V shed 3 bases and J shed 4 bases, with 8 bases lying between them. The CDR3 loop reads CSVEGQADTQYF. The CDR3 nucleotides read TGCAGCGTTGAGGGTCAGGCAGATACGCAGTATTTT.

The rearrangement joins TRBV19 to TRBJ2-1, with 9 bases fitting TRBD2. This CDR3 is built from 17 residues. The germline V gene encodes CDR1 LNHDA and CDR2 SQIVND (reference sequence). The J segment lost 6 bases and the V segment lost 7 bases, leaving 16 bases of the junction unmatched. CDR3 in DNA: TGTGCCAGTACTACAATATATAGCGGGGGAACGGCCAATGAGCAGTTCTTC. Protein sequence: CASTTIYSGGTANEQFF.

This clone showed up just a few times. This sequence joins TRBV7-9 and TRBJ2-7, with 13 bases that match TRBD2. CDR1 SEHNR and CDR2 FQNEAQ come from the germline V gene (reference sequence). The CDR3 is made up of 13 amino acids. After removal of 4 bases from V and 8 bases from J, the junction contained 2 bases not matched to a gene. CDR3 DNA: TGTGCCAGCAGCTCGGGACTAGCGGGAAAGCAGTACTTC. Amino acid sequence: CASSSGLAGKQYF.

The table lists this clone with a few counts. The rearrangement uses TRBV4-1 and TRBJ1-5, with D hard to call. The CDR3 is 15 residues long. Germline values: CDR1 MGHRA, CDR2 YSYEKL. V dropped 5 bases and J dropped 0 bases, with 11 bases sitting between them. The CDR3 sequence: CASSAPDGSNQPQHF. CDR3 nucleotide sequence: TGCGCCAGCAGCGCGCCTGACGGTAGCAATCAGCCCCAGCATTTT.

This chain joins TRBV29-1 and TRBJ1-1; a possible D gene is TRBD1 (5 bases). V was clipped by 3 bases and J by 0 bases, with 8 bases between them. Per germline, CDR1 SQVTM and CDR2 ANQGSEA. CDR3 size: 13 residues. CDR3: CSVDGHMNTEAFF. The CDR3 DNA follows: TGCAGCGTTGATGGACATATGAACACTGAAGCTTTCTTT. Variable domain in full (rest from reference TRBV29-1 and TRBJ1-1): SAVISQKPSRDICQRGTSLTIQCQVDSQVTMMFWYRQQPGQSLTLIATANQGSEATYESGFVIDKFPISRPNLTFSTLTVSNMSPEDSSIYLCSVDGHMNTEAFFGQGTRLTVV.

This clone has just a few counts. This sequence joins TRBV5-1 and TRBJ2-5, with D unclear. CDR3 length: 13 residues. V lost 1 base to trimming and J lost 3 bases, with 7 bases between them. Germline lookup yields CDR1 SGHRS and CDR2 YFSETQ. CDR3 coding DNA: TGCGCCAGCAGCTTGTCCAACGAAGAGACCCAGTACTTC. Its translation is CASSLSNEETQYF.

In this sample, this clone turned up a few times. V usage is TRBV6-5 and J usage is TRBJ1-1; D might be TRBD1 (6 bases). There are 15 residues in the CDR3. Trimming left V 3 bases short and J 3 bases short, with 14 bases between. Germline V CDR1 and CDR2: MNHEY, SVGAGI. CDR3 coding DNA: TGTGCCAGCAGTTATCGCGGCCCAGGGGACACTGAAGCTTTCTTT. Its translation is CASSYRGPGDTEAFF.

The table lists this clone with a few counts. This chain uses TRBV4-1 with TRBJ1-2; D remains unclear. Germline CDR1 and CDR2: MGHRA and YSYEKL. V was shortened by 3 bases and J by 0 bases, with 8 bases between the two germline ends. This CDR3 contains 14 residues. CDR3 region: CASSHPVANYGYTF. The CDR3 bases are TGCGCCAGCAGCCATCCCGTAGCTAACTATGGCTACACCTTC.

This clone has only a few counts. The chain employs TRBV7-9 and TRBJ2-4, with D tentatively TRBD2 (5 bases). V lost 5 bases and J lost 8, with 13 bases in between. Germline CDR1 reads SEHNR; CDR2 reads FQNEAQ (reference sequence). The CDR3 is 13 residues long. The CDR3 DNA follows: TGTGCCAGCAGCCGAATCGGGGTCGACATTCAGTACTTC. Translation: CASSRIGVDIQYF.